The present entry profiles one T cell receptor (beta chain) with its context. Its target is unknown. These data come from a study of monozygotic twins with inflammatory bowel disease. Findings and caveats of the study: Especially where disease activity was present, IBD patients had fewer clonotypes in common with others than healthy twins did. TCRbeta diversity (inverse Simpson) was lower in IBD patients than in healthy co-twins. Patient-to-patient differences in immunosuppressive treatment may have added variability to the repertoires.

From germline, CDR1 is SEHNR and CDR2 FQNEAQ (reference sequence). CDR3 size: 13 residues. cDNA for each sample came from eight separate reactions. TCRdb reprocessed the 5' RACE reads, with one entry per CDR3 protein and no DNA. This listing includes around 450,000 distinct CDR3 sequences. The receptor was derived from a human donor with ulcerative colitis or Crohn's disease, or a healthy co-twin of an affected twin (not recorded which). The chain is built from TRBV7-9 and TRBJ2-7; TCRdb designates TRBD1, a call that cannot be tested without DNA. The sample taken for sequencing was blood. The CDR3 region is CASSSRDDYEQYF. Complete variable domain (other parts from reference TRBV7-9 and TRBJ2-7): DTGVSQNPRHKITKRGQNVTFRCDPISEHNRLYWYRQTLGQGPEFLTYFQNEAQLEKSRLLSDRFSAERPKGSFSTLEIQRTEQGDSAMYLCASSSRDDYEQYFGPGTRLTVT.